The 25 T cell receptor beta chains below were found in one sample sequenced in a study of blood T cell repertoires in COVID-19. The protocol was immunoSEQ multiplex PCR, while the TCRdb copy is restricted to in-frame clones and leaves out a portion. The table has roughly 180,000 clones, approximately 82% seen once. The sequencing input was PBMCs or T cells enriched from blood (not recorded which). The source of these receptors is a man aged 55 to 69 who had recovered from COVID-19.

The J gene is TRBJ1-2, the V gene TRBV9; tentative D call: TRBD1 (5 bases). Trimming cost V 4 bases and J 2 bases, with 15 bases left between them. Germline V gene sequence: CDR1 SGDLS, CDR2 YYNGEE. The CDR3 is 15 amino acids. CDR3 sequence: CASSTPGITNYGYTF. CDR3 in DNA: TGTGCCAGCAGCACGCCAGGGATTACAAACTATGGCTACACCTTC.

The CDR3 bases are TGTGCCAGCAGTTACTCGATCAGGGGTAAAAACCACGAGCAGTACTTC. This sequence encodes CASSYSIRGKNHEQYF. This chain links TRBV6-5 with TRBJ2-7; tentatively, D is TRBD1 (6 bases). Looked up from germline, CDR1 is MNHEY and CDR2 is SVGAGI. This CDR3 has 16 residues. Trimming removed 0 bases from V and 5 bases from J, with 17 bases in between.

This clone was counted between two and nine times. The chain links TRBV7-9 to TRBJ1-4; TRBD1 is a possible D gene (5 bases). Germline CDR1 reads SEHNR; CDR2 reads FQNEAQ (reference sequence). The V and J ends lost 3 bases and 7 bases respectively, with 12 bases between them. This CDR3 is 14 amino acids long. The CDR3 is CASSFRGRSEKLFF. The CDR3 DNA is TGTGCCAGCAGCTTTAGGGGAAGGAGTGAAAAACTGTTTTTT.

The chain combines TRBV18 with TRBJ2-7, with 10 positions matching TRBD1. The junction had 4 bases not matched to a gene; V was cut back by 3 bases and J by 5 bases. The CDR3 loop spans 14 amino acids. Germline CDR1 is KGHSH and CDR2 is LQKENI. The CDR3 DNA is TGTGCCAGCTCACCGAGTGGGACAGGGGACGAGCAGTACTTC. It specifies CASSPSGTGDEQYF.

The V call is TRBV7-3, the J call TRBJ1-3, with 9 bases lining up with TRBD1. With V trimmed by 5 bases and J by 3 bases, 11 bases remained unmatched. The CDR3 is made up of 17 amino acids. The V gene's germline CDR1 is SGHTA and CDR2 FQGTGA. CDR3 residues: CASSLGGDRADGNTIYF. Written as DNA, the CDR3 is TGTGCCAGCAGCCTTGGTGGGGACAGGGCAGATGGAAACACCATATATTTT.

The genes are TRBV9 and TRBJ1-1, with 8 bases aligning to TRBD1. With 2 bases clipped from V and 4 bases from J, the junction kept 7 bases outside the gene matches. CDR3 length: 15 residues. Germline CDR1 is SGDLS and CDR2 is YYNGEE. CDR3 sequence reads: CASSVGDRRGTEAFF. The CDR3 DNA reads as TGTGCCAGCAGCGTGGGGGACAGGCGCGGCACTGAAGCTTTCTTT. The full variable domain, completed using reference TRBV9 and TRBJ1-1, is DSGVTQTPKHLITATGQRVTLRCSPRSGDLSVYWYQQSLDQGLQFLIQYYNGEERAKGNILERFSAQQFPDLHSELNLSSLELGDSALYFCASSVGDRRGTEAFFGQGTRLTVV.

The DNA for the CDR3 is TGTGCCAGACCGGGACAGAGATACTACGAGCAGTACTTC. This gives the protein CARPGQRYYEQYF. The chain recombines TRBV12-3 or TRBV12-4 with TRBJ2-7; 7 positions agree with TRBD1. Trimming cost V 9 bases and J 3 bases; bases outside gene matches: 8. CDR3 length: 13 residues.

This clone was detected ten times or more. This chain connects TRBV19 to TRBJ1-5; D unresolved. Trimming stripped 6 bases from V and 4 bases from J, with 10 bases between. The CDR3 spans 13 residues. Germline V gives CDR1 LNHDA, CDR2 SQIVND (reference sequence). In nucleotides, the CDR3 is TGTGCCAGTAGCGTCCAGGTGAATCAGCCCCAGCATTTT. Residues: CASSVQVNQPQHF. Variable domain in full (rest from reference TRBV19 and TRBJ1-5): DGGITQSPKYLFRKEGQNVTLSCEQNLNHDAMYWYRQDPGQGLRLIYYSQIVNDFQKGDIAEGYSVSREKKESFPLTVTSAQKNPTAFYLCASSVQVNQPQHFGDGTRLSIL.

The chain couples TRBV29-1 to TRBJ2-1; 9 bases align to TRBD1. CDR3 length: 13 residues. Germline CDR1 SQVTM, CDR2 ANQGSEA. The trim removed 3 bases at V and 8 bases at J, leaving 5 bases unmatched. CDR3: CSVDLRTGDEQFF. CDR3 in DNA: TGCAGCGTTGACCTGAGGACAGGGGATGAGCAGTTCTTC.

The rearrangement links TRBV5-1 to TRBJ1-5; D remains ambiguous. Germline loops: CDR1 SGHRS, CDR2 YFSETQ. CDR3 length equals 15 residues. Trimming shortened V by 4 bases and J by 4 bases, and 15 bases separated the two germline ends. This CDR3 reads CASSPRAGLNQPQHF. The CDR3 DNA is TGCGCCAGCAGCCCGAGGGCGGGTTTAAATCAGCCCCAGCATTTT.

V usage is TRBV2 and J usage is TRBJ1-1; D gene ambiguous. The CDR3 is 14 amino acids. The V end was cut by 5 bases, the J end by 0 bases, with 10 bases between. Germline assignment: CDR1 SNHLY and CDR2 FYNNEI. The CDR3 sequence is CASSLEDMNTEAFF. CDR3 nucleotides: TGTGCCAGCAGTCTGGAAGACATGAACACTGAAGCTTTCTTT.

The chain links TRBV28 to TRBJ1-2, with D unclear. The CDR3 covers 14 residues. V was shortened by 7 bases and J by 4 bases, with 16 bases between the two germline ends. Germline CDR1 is MDHEN and CDR2 is SYDVKM. CDR3 DNA sequence: TGTGCCAGCACTACGGGTGTCAGAATCTATGGCTACACCTTC. It codes for CASTTGVRIYGYTF.

This chain joins TRBV28 and TRBJ1-2; D not resolved. V was shortened by 4 bases and J by 6 bases, with 9 bases between the two germline ends. Germline loops: CDR1 MDHEN, CDR2 SYDVKM. The CDR3 runs 12 residues. In DNA, the CDR3 is TGTGCCAGCAGTTCGGGATTGAATGGCTACACCTTC. It is translated as CASSSGLNGYTF.

The V call is TRBV11-2, the J call TRBJ1-2, with TRBD1 matching 7 bases. Germline V gene data show CDR1 as SGHAT and CDR2 as FQNNGV. J was trimmed by 4 bases and V by 4 bases; bases with no gene match: 9. CDR3 length: 15 residues. The CDR3 DNA reads as TGTGCCAGCAGCTACGACAGGGTATCTATCTATGGCTACACCTTC. It translates to CASSYDRVSIYGYTF. The complete variable domain, with remaining parts taken from reference TRBV11-2 and TRBJ1-2, reads EAGVAQSPRYKIIEKRQSVAFWCNPISGHATLYWYQQILGQGPKLLIQFQNNGVVDDSQLPKDRFSAERLKGVDSTLKIQPAKLEDSAVYLCASSYDRVSIYGYTFGSGTRLTVV.

The chain has TRBV28 and TRBJ2-7; TRBD1 matches at 9 bases. CDR3 size: 14 residues. The J segment lost 4 bases and the V segment lost 5 bases, leaving 6 bases of the junction unmatched. Germline V gives CDR1 MDHEN, CDR2 SYDVKM. CDR3 DNA sequence: TGTGCCAGCAGTCGCCCGGGACAGGGATACGAGCAGTACTTC. Amino acids: CASSRPGQGYEQYF.

The rearrangement links TRBV6-5 to TRBJ2-7, with a possible D match to TRBD1 (5 bases). This CDR3 is built from 15 residues. Germline V gene data show CDR1 as MNHEY and CDR2 as SVGAGI. V lost 0 bases and J lost 2, with 11 bases in between. CDR3 residues: CASSYSLTDPYEQYF. CDR3 in DNA: TGTGCCAGCAGTTACTCCTTGACAGACCCCTACGAGCAGTACTTC.

V usage is TRBV18 and J usage is TRBJ2-7, with TRBD2 matching 14 bases. After removal of 4 bases from V and 2 bases from J, the junction contained 10 bases not matched to a gene. This CDR3 contains 18 residues. Germline assignment: CDR1 KGHSH and CDR2 LQKENI. The CDR3 protein is CASSLAGTSGSSTYEQYF. The CDR3 coding sequence is TGTGCCAGCTCACTCGCCGGGACTAGCGGGAGCAGTACCTACGAGCAGTACTTC.

CDR3 region: CASSTGTGDYEQYF. The CDR3 DNA reads as TGCGCCAGCAGCACCGGGACAGGGGACTACGAGCAGTACTTC. The rearrangement uses TRBV5-1 and TRBJ2-7, with TRBD1 matching over 10 bases. The V and J ends lost 4 bases and 3 bases, in that order; junction bases with no gene match: 4. Germline V gene sequence: CDR1 SGHRS, CDR2 YFSETQ. The CDR3 totals 14 residues.

V and J are TRBV5-1 and TRBJ1-6, with D hard to call. Germline loops: CDR1 SGHRS, CDR2 YFSETQ. This CDR3 has 16 amino acids. V lost 0 bases and J lost 5, with 12 bases in between. The CDR3 DNA reads as TGCGCCAGCAGCTTGGCCCCGGGGAGAAATAATTCACCCCTCCACTTT. It encodes CASSLAPGRNNSPLHF.

The V call is TRBV7-9, the J call TRBJ1-5; TRBD1 is a possible D gene (5 bases). V gave up 5 bases and J gave up 2 bases, with 13 bases separating them. Germline values: CDR1 SEHNR, CDR2 FQNEAQ (reference sequence). This CDR3 has 15 amino acids. CDR3 in amino acids: CASSPPGGGNQPQHF. The CDR3 nucleotides are TGTGCCAGCAGCCCCCCCGGGGGGGGCAATCAGCCCCAGCATTTT.

The chain combines TRBV30 with TRBJ2-7, with TRBD1 matching over 10 bases. The V and J ends lost 5 bases and 4 bases, in that order; junction bases with no gene match: 5. Germline V gene lookup returns CDR1 GTSNPN and CDR2 SVGIG (reference sequence). CDR3 length equals 13 residues. The CDR3 spells CAWRRDRGYEQYF. In DNA, the CDR3 is TGTGCCTGGCGCCGGGACAGGGGTTACGAGCAGTACTTC. The complete variable domain, with remaining parts taken from reference TRBV30 and TRBJ2-7, reads SQTIHQWPATLVQPVGSPLSLECTVEGTSNPNLYWYRQAAGRGLQLLFYSVGIGQISSEVPQNLSASRPQDRQFILSSKKLLLSDSGFYLCAWRRDRGYEQYFGPGTRLTVT.

V usage is TRBV11-1 and J usage is TRBJ1-6; D not certain. The length of the CDR3 is 14 residues. The V gene lost 2 bases and the J gene lost 7 bases, with 9 bases spanning the gap. Germline lookup yields CDR1 SGHAT and CDR2 FQDESV (reference sequence). DNA for the CDR3: TGTGCCAGCAGCTTAAGTGGGAGAAATTCACCCCTCCACTTT. Translated, it gives CASSLSGRNSPLHF.

V gene TRBV7-8 combines with J gene TRBJ2-3; 8 bases map to TRBD2. Trimming at V came to 3 bases and at J to 5 bases, leaving 4 bases not matched to a gene. CDR1 and CDR2 (germline): SGHVS, FQNEAQ. This CDR3 contains 14 residues. Written as DNA, the CDR3 is TGTGCCAGCAGCTTGGCTAGCGGGCGAGATACGCAGTATTTT. Encoded protein: CASSLASGRDTQYF.

This rearrangement joins TRBV19 to TRBJ2-1; no firm D call. V dropped 3 bases and J dropped 5 bases, with 14 bases sitting between them. The CDR3 sequence is 15 residues long. CDR1 and CDR2 from the germline V gene are LNHDA and SQIVND (reference sequence). The CDR3 region is CASSISAGKHNEQFF. CDR3 sequence (DNA): TGTGCCAGTAGTATTTCGGCAGGTAAACACAATGAGCAGTTCTTC.

The V and J genes are TRBV2 and TRBJ2-7; the D is unclear. Looked up from germline, CDR1 is SNHLY and CDR2 is FYNNEI. V was clipped by 5 bases and J by 4 bases, with 6 bases between them. This CDR3 region has 11 residues. Here the CDR3 reads CASSPQYEQYF. The CDR3 DNA reads TGTGCCAGCAGTCCGCAGTACGAGCAGTACTTC.